Each of the 28 T cell receptor beta chains below was sequenced from the same sample in a study of early T cells in non-severe SARS-CoV-2 infection. Each CDR3 protein gets one entry after TCRdb re-called the 5' RACE reads with MiXCR. This sample has fewer than 50,000 distinct CDR3 sequences; around 6.8% occur once, and the top ten carry around 7.9%. Sample: whole blood. These receptor sequences come from an adult who was a healthcare worker with PCR-confirmed SARS-CoV-2 infection or an uninfected control (not recorded which).

This clonotype appeared a few times. V and J are TRBV4-3 and TRBJ1-6, with D possibly being TRBD1 (6 bases). The V gene's germline CDR1 is LGHNA and CDR2 YSLEER. V gave up 1 base and J gave up 10 bases, with 14 bases separating them. This CDR3 contains 15 residues. CDR3 sequence: CASSQVARGGSPLHF. The CDR3 DNA follows: TGCGCCAGCAGCCAAGTAGCCAGGGGAGGATCACCCCTCCACTTT.

Many counts were recorded for this clonotype. The chain combines TRBV2 with TRBJ2-6, with 8 bases that match TRBD1. J gave up 10 bases and V 8 bases, and 4 bases lay outside the gene matches. CDR1 SNHLY and CDR2 FYNNEI come from the germline V gene. The CDR3 covers 12 residues. CDR3 sequence (DNA): TGTGCCAGCGGGGACAGGCTTAACGTCCTGACTTTC. Translation gives CASGDRLNVLTF.

V and J are TRBV28 and TRBJ2-4; maybe TRBD1 (5 bases). Germline CDR1 reads MDHEN; CDR2 reads SYDVKM. CDR3 length equals 12 residues. Between the trimmed V and J ends, which lost 4 bases and 8 bases, there was a span of 9 bases. The CDR3 nucleotides read TGTGCCAGCAGTTGGGCAGGGTACATTCAGTACTTC. It codes for CASSWAGYIQYF.

This clonotype appeared many times. CDR3 in DNA: TGTGCCAGTAGTATAGATCTAGCGGGGGGGCTATTGAGCTCCTACAATGAGCAGTTCTTC. It specifies CASSIDLAGGLLSSYNEQFF. The genes are TRBV19 and TRBJ2-1, with 12 bases fitting TRBD2. This CDR3 is built from 20 residues. Germline V CDR1 and CDR2: LNHDA, SQIVND (reference sequence). V lost 0 bases to trimming and J lost 0 bases; unmatched junction nucleotides: 9.

There are a few counts of this clonotype. The chain links TRBV2 to TRBJ2-3; 10 positions agree with TRBD1. CDR3 length: 15 amino acids. J was trimmed by 6 bases and V by 5 bases; bases with no gene match: 8. The germline V gene has CDR1 SNHLY and CDR2 FYNNEI. Written as DNA, the CDR3 is TGTGCCAGCAGTAGGGACAGGGGCGCCTTGGATACGCAGTATTTT. This translates into CASSRDRGALDTQYF.

V is TRBV20-1 and J is TRBJ2-5, with TRBD2 matching over 9 bases. The germline V gene has CDR1 DFQATT and CDR2 SNEGSKA (reference sequence). V dropped 4 bases and J dropped 5; count of bases not matched to a gene: 11. The CDR3 is 15 amino acids. CDR3 region: CSAIAGGGASETQYF. The CDR3 coding sequence is TGCAGTGCTATAGCTGGCGGGGGGGCGAGTGAGACCCAGTACTTC.

This clonotype was recorded a few times. The rearrangement joins TRBV13 to TRBJ2-6; possibly TRBD1 or TRBD2 for D (7 bases each). The germline V gene encodes CDR1 PRHDT and CDR2 FYEKMQ (reference sequence). Trimming removed 4 bases at V and 9 bases at J, with 16 bases between. The CDR3 is 15 amino acids. CDR3 residues: CASSSDDREGNVLTF. CDR3 nucleotides: TGTGCCAGCAGCTCAGACGACAGGGAGGGCAACGTCCTGACTTTC.

In this sample, this clonotype turned up a few times. The genes are TRBV18 and TRBJ2-5, with a tentative D call TRBD2 (6 bases). The V gene lost 6 bases and the J gene lost 3 bases, with 20 bases spanning the gap. CDR1 and CDR2 from the germline V gene are KGHSH and LQKENI. The CDR3 covers 16 residues. In DNA form, the CDR3 reads TGTGCCAGCTCCCCCGGACTAATGGTGGGGGAAGAGACCCAGTACTTC. It yields the protein CASSPGLMVGEETQYF.

This clonotype was observed at least ten times. The V and J genes are TRBV6-5 and TRBJ2-5; D is ambiguous. The CDR3 is 13 amino acids. Trimming stripped 2 bases from V and 5 bases from J, with 9 bases between. Germline lookup yields CDR1 MNHEY and CDR2 SVGAGI. The CDR3 loop is CASSYGFTETQYF. CDR3 DNA sequence: TGTGCCAGCAGTTACGGTTTTACTGAGACCCAGTACTTC.

This clonotype was observed a handful of times. The chain is built from TRBV20-1 and TRBJ2-1; weak D call: TRBD1 (6 bases). The CDR3 extends over 16 amino acids. Germline V gives CDR1 DFQATT, CDR2 SNEGSKA (reference sequence). Trimming left V 1 base short and J 0 bases short, with 13 bases between. The chain's CDR3 is CSARVADRSSYNEQFF. The CDR3 nucleotides read TGCAGTGCTAGAGTCGCTGACAGGAGCTCCTACAATGAGCAGTTCTTC.

This clonotype has at least ten counts. This rearrangement joins TRBV5-6 to TRBJ2-5; no clear D. Trimming took 2 bases from V and 5 from J, leaving 13 bases between them. CDR1 and CDR2 (germline): SGHDT, YYEEEE. The CDR3 loop spans 14 amino acids. CDR3 residues: CASSLISLKETQYF. The CDR3 DNA reads as TGTGCCAGCAGCTTAATTTCACTTAAGGAGACCCAGTACTTC.

This clonotype has a count of ten or more. This chain links TRBV7-9 with TRBJ2-1; no reliable D call. Germline V gene data show CDR1 as SEHNR and CDR2 as FQNEAQ (reference sequence). Trimming stripped 1 base from V and 0 bases from J, with 13 bases between. The CDR3 runs 17 residues. The CDR3, as DNA: TGTGCCAGCAGCTTAGGAACCGGGCAGAGCTCCTACAATGAGCAGTTCTTC. It is translated as CASSLGTGQSSYNEQFF.

The rearrangement joins TRBV28 to TRBJ2-5; D gene ambiguous. The V end was cut by 4 bases, the J end by 9 bases, with 18 bases between. Germline V lookup: CDR1 MDHEN, CDR2 SYDVKM. There are 14 residues in the CDR3. The CDR3 DNA is TGTGCCAGCAGTTCCCAGAATACACTTGTCTCCCAGTACTTC. It yields the protein CASSSQNTLVSQYF.

The chain employs TRBV20-1 and TRBJ1-1, with D tentatively TRBD1 (5 bases). CDR1 DFQATT and CDR2 SNEGSKA come from the germline V gene (reference sequence). CDR3 length: 13 residues. The V end was cut by 3 bases, the J end by 1 base, with 9 bases between. CDR3 coding DNA: TGCAGTGCTAGTCCGACAGCGAACACTGAAGCTTTCTTT. It translates to CSASPTANTEAFF.

The sample holds a few counts of this clonotype. This rearrangement joins TRBV5-6 to TRBJ2-1; possibly TRBD2 for D (7 bases). V was shortened by 1 base and J by 7 bases, with 15 bases between the two germline ends. The CDR3 has 15 amino acids. The germline V gene encodes CDR1 SGHDT and CDR2 YYEEEE. The CDR3 protein is CASSLWGGIKNEQFF. The CDR3 coding sequence is TGTGCCAGCAGCTTGTGGGGGGGCATCAAGAATGAGCAGTTCTTC.

This clonotype was seen a handful of times. V usage is TRBV7-9 and J usage is TRBJ2-3; perhaps D is TRBD1 or TRBD2 (6 bases each). Per germline, CDR1 SEHNR and CDR2 FQNEAQ (reference sequence). The CDR3 consists of 14 residues. Trimming took 5 bases from V and 2 from J, leaving 11 bases between them. For the CDR3, the DNA is TGTGCCAGCAGCGCACAGGGACTCACAGATACGCAGTATTTT. The encoded protein is CASSAQGLTDTQYF.

The genes are TRBV6-6 and TRBJ2-1; tentatively, D is TRBD1 or TRBD2 (5 bases each). CDR3 length: 15 residues. V lost 6 bases and J 7 bases, leaving 19 bases between the germline ends. Germline V gives CDR1 MNHNY, CDR2 SVGAGI (reference sequence). CDR3 loop: CASSPLAPWGNEQFF. CDR3 sequence (DNA): TGTGCCAGCAGCCCACTCGCACCCTGGGGGAATGAGCAGTTCTTC.

The J gene is TRBJ1-5, the V gene TRBV12-3 or TRBV12-4; weak D call: TRBD1 (6 bases). The V and J ends lost 2 bases and 6 bases respectively, with 11 bases between them. The CDR3 is 14 residues long. The CDR3 bases are TGTGCCAGCAGTTTAAGGGGGGCTCGTCAGCCCCAGCATTTT. Its protein is CASSLRGARQPQHF.

V gene TRBV18 combines with J gene TRBJ1-4; 8 bases fit TRBD1. The CDR3 runs to 18 residues. The germline CDR1 and CDR2 sequences are KGHSH and LQKENI. V shed 1 base and J 5 bases; nucleotides not matched to a gene: 12. This chain's CDR3 is CASSPQSPGGRENEKLFF. The CDR3 DNA reads as TGTGCCAGCTCACCACAATCTCCAGGGGGCCGGGAGAATGAAAAACTGTTTTTT.

The CDR3 bases are TGCAGCGCCGGGACAGGTTCCTACGAGCAGTACTTC. Its translation is CSAGTGSYEQYF. This chain links TRBV29-1 with TRBJ2-7; TRBD1 aligns across 8 bases. This CDR3 has 12 amino acids. After removal of 7 bases from V and 1 base from J, the junction contained 3 bases not matched to a gene. Germline values: CDR1 SQVTM, CDR2 ANQGSEA.

This chain links TRBV15 with TRBJ1-1; weak D call: TRBD1 (5 bases). The CDR3 has 15 amino acids. Germline lookup yields CDR1 LNHNV and CDR2 YYDKDF (reference sequence). V dropped 5 bases and J dropped 3 bases, with 16 bases sitting between them. The CDR3 DNA reads TGTGCCACCAGCCGCTTGACAGCTAGCCACACTGAAGCTTTCTTT. Residues: CATSRLTASHTEAFF. The full variable domain, its missing parts supplied by reference TRBV15 and TRBJ1-1, is DAMVIQNPRYQVTQFGKPVTLSCSQTLNHNVMYWYQQKSSQAPKLLFHYYDKDFNNEADTPDNFQSRRPNTSFCFLDIRSPGLGDTAMYLCATSRLTASHTEAFFGQGTRLTVV.

The chain couples TRBV5-1 to TRBJ2-2; D not resolved. CDR1 SGHRS and CDR2 YFSETQ come from the germline V gene. The CDR3 is 13 amino acids. The ends were cut back, 4 bases at V and 3 bases at J, with 7 bases in the middle. The DNA of the CDR3 is TGCGCCAGCAGCCGAGGCGACACCGGGGAGCTGTTTTTT. It specifies CASSRGDTGELFF.

This clonotype was counted many times. This chain uses TRBV7-8 with TRBJ1-1; 7 nucleotides agree with TRBD1. The V gene end was trimmed by 4 bases and the J gene end by 11 bases; junction bases not matched to a gene: 13. Germline lookup yields CDR1 SGHVS and CDR2 FQNEAQ. CDR3 size: 14 residues. CDR3 bases: TGTGCCAGCAGCTCTCAGGGGGGATTAGAAGCGGCTTTCTTT. This gives the protein CASSSQGGLEAAFF.

This clonotype occurred a few times. The rearrangement uses TRBV6-2 or TRBV6-3 and TRBJ2-1; 9 nucleotides line up with TRBD2. The ends lost 4 bases at V and 1 base at J; junction bases unmatched: 8. The CDR3 spans 17 residues. Germline CDR1 and CDR2: MNHEY and SVGEGT. In DNA, the CDR3 is TGTGCCAGCAGTTGGCGAAGCGGGGGGCTTTCCTACAATGAGCAGTTCTTC. As protein: CASSWRSGGLSYNEQFF.

This clonotype was seen many times. The chain couples TRBV11-2 to TRBJ2-3; D is tentatively TRBD1 or TRBD2 (5 bases each). With 5 bases removed from V and 0 bases from J, the gap between germline ends came to 15 bases. The CDR3 is made up of 16 amino acids. CDR1 and CDR2 (germline): SGHAT, FQNNGV. The CDR3 coding sequence is TGTGCCAGCAGCCCCGTGAGGGGCAGAAGCACAGATACGCAGTATTTT. Translated, it gives CASSPVRGRSTDTQYF.

At least ten counts were recorded for this clonotype. This rearrangement joins TRBV3-1 to TRBJ1-4, with D possibly matching TRBD1 (5 bases). The germline V gene encodes CDR1 LGHDT and CDR2 YNNKEL (reference sequence). The V end was cut by 0 bases, the J end by 4 bases, with 12 bases between. This CDR3 has 16 amino acids. CDR3 residues: CASSQDEEGRNEKLFF. In DNA, the CDR3 is TGTGCCAGCAGCCAAGACGAGGAGGGGCGTAATGAAAAACTGTTTTTT.

The J gene is TRBJ2-2, the V gene TRBV9; D is unresolved. CDR1 is SGDLS and CDR2 is YYNGEE in the germline V gene. Trimming cost V 1 base and J 1 base, with 5 bases left between them. This CDR3 has 14 amino acids. CDR3 nucleotide sequence: TGTGCCAGCAGCGTAAGTGGGAACACCGGGGAGCTGTTTTTT. It is translated as CASSVSGNTGELFF.

The chain uses TRBV5-6 and TRBJ1-2; D uncertain. The V end was cut by 0 bases, the J end by 4 bases, with 7 bases between. The V gene's germline CDR1 is SGHDT and CDR2 YYEEEE. The CDR3 loop spans 13 amino acids. CDR3 in DNA: TGTGCCAGCAGCTTGGAGGGAACCTATGGCTACACCTTC. It encodes CASSLEGTYGYTF.